Following are 9 T cell receptor beta chains from one sample sequenced in a study of blood T cell repertoires in COVID-19. Sequenced by immunoSEQ multiplex PCR; TCRdb stores in-frame clones only, minus some. The sample lists 200,000 to 250,000 clones, roughly 85% occurring once. The sequenced material came from peripheral blood. These receptors originate from a young woman who had recovered from COVID-19.

This clone was detected only once. The chain uses TRBV7-9 and TRBJ1-3; TRBD1 matches 10 bases. The CDR3 covers 15 residues. Looked up from germline, CDR1 is SEHNR and CDR2 is FQNEAQ (reference sequence). The V gene end was trimmed by 1 base and the J gene end by 6 bases; junction bases not matched to a gene: 3. CDR3 region: CASSLGGTGANTIYF. CDR3 nucleotides: TGTGCCAGCAGCTTAGGTGGGACAGGGGCAAACACCATATATTTT.

The chain recombines TRBV5-1 with TRBJ2-5; D uncertain. The CDR3 loop spans 15 amino acids. Germline V CDR1 and CDR2: SGHRS, YFSETQ. V dropped 0 bases and J dropped 5 bases, with 14 bases sitting between them. The DNA of the CDR3 is TGCGCCAGCAGCTTGGTTCTACAGTTTGGTGAGACCCAGTACTTC. Its translation: CASSLVLQFGETQYF.

The genes are TRBV19 and TRBJ2-7; no reliable D call. Trimming took 5 bases from V and 3 from J, leaving 5 bases between them. The CDR3 is made up of 11 amino acids. CDR1 and CDR2 (germline): LNHDA, SQIVND (reference sequence). CDR3 coding DNA: TGTGCCAGTAGTCGCGGCTACGAGCAGTACTTC. Translated: CASSRGYEQYF.

The chain employs TRBV24-1 and TRBJ2-5, with 8 bases lining up with TRBD1. The germline V gene has CDR1 KGHDR and CDR2 SFDVKD. The CDR3 length is 17 residues. The trim removed 0 bases at V and 4 bases at J, leaving 9 bases unmatched. Written as DNA, the CDR3 is TGTGCCACCAGTGATTTGGGAACCGGGACAGGAAGAGAGACCCAGTACTTC. It codes for CATSDLGTGTGRETQYF.

The J gene is TRBJ1-3, the V gene TRBV7-6; 10 bases align to TRBD1. In germline, CDR1 is SGHVS, CDR2 FNYEAQ. The CDR3 has 16 residues. V was clipped by 4 bases and J by 4 bases; unmatched bases: 7. CDR3 loop: CASSSVGQGPGNTIYF. The CDR3, as DNA: TGTGCCAGCAGCTCGGTGGGACAGGGGCCCGGAAACACCATATATTTT.

In the case of this clone: This sample includes further DNA sequences coding for the same CDR3. The chain is built from TRBV19 and TRBJ1-1; D remains ambiguous. The V end was cut by 2 bases, the J end by 1 base, with 5 bases between. CDR1 LNHDA and CDR2 SQIVND come from the germline V gene (reference sequence). This CDR3 has 13 residues. The CDR3 coding sequence is TGTGCCAGTAGTATAAGAGGGAACACTGAAGCTTTCTTT. Translating gives CASSIRGNTEAFF.

CDR3: CASSKVRTGVRGGQYF. Written as DNA, the CDR3 is TGTGCCAGCAGCAAAGTGAGAACAGGGGTCCGAGGCGGGCAGTACTTC. J is TRBJ2-7 and V is TRBV21-1; TRBD1 is taken as the D call from the table, unchecked against the DNA. TRBV21-1 is reported as a pseudogene. CDR3 size: 16 residues.

This chain joins TRBV9 and TRBJ2-7, with 9 nucleotides matching TRBD1. Germline V gene data show CDR1 as SGDLS and CDR2 as YYNGEE. The CDR3 sequence is 13 residues long. The ends lost 4 bases at V and 5 bases at J; junction bases unmatched: 4. CDR3 protein: CASSTRTGDEQYF. CDR3 nucleotide sequence: TGTGCCAGCAGCACCCGGACAGGGGACGAGCAGTACTTC. Full variable domain (remainder filled in from reference TRBV9 and TRBJ2-7): DSGVTQTPKHLITATGQRVTLRCSPRSGDLSVYWYQQSLDQGLQFLIQYYNGEERAKGNILERFSAQQFPDLHSELNLSSLELGDSALYFCASSTRTGDEQYFGPGTRLTVT.

This chain uses TRBV20-1 with TRBJ2-7; possible D gene TRBD2, 6 bases. Trimming shortened V by 6 bases and J by 12 bases, and 18 bases separated the two germline ends. The CDR3 is 11 amino acids. Germline CDR1 reads DFQATT; CDR2 reads SNEGSKA (reference sequence). The CDR3 is CSAQVGGLRYF. The CDR3 DNA reads TGCAGTGCCCAAGTGGGGGGACTCCGGTACTTC.